What follows are 20 T cell receptor beta chains derived from one specimen sequenced in a study of shared clonotypes between healthy human individuals. Assay used: immunoSEQ multiplex PCR; TCRdb lists only in-frame clones, some missing. The table includes 2 million to 2.5 million clones, under 97% detected once. Input material: naive CD4+ T cells sorted from blood. The subset: CD45RA+ positively selected. The receptors originated from a man aged 18 to 30 in good health.

The CDR3 nucleotides are TGTGCCACCAGCAGAGTACAGGGGGCGAGATACAATGAGCAGTTCTTC. This sequence encodes CATSRVQGARYNEQFF. This chain uses TRBV15 with TRBJ2-1, with 9 bases lining up with TRBD1. This CDR3 comprises 16 residues. Germline CDR1 reads LNHNV; CDR2 reads YYDKDF (reference sequence). V lost 1 base and J lost 4; bases outside the gene matches: 5.

In this sample, this clone turned up once. This chain's CDR3 is CASSLAGEKTDTQYF. The CDR3 DNA sequence: TGTGCCAGCAGCTTGGCGGGGGAGAAAACAGATACGCAGTATTTT. This chain joins TRBV5-6 and TRBJ2-3; D is possibly TRBD2 (6 bases). The V gene's germline CDR1 is SGHDT and CDR2 YYEEEE. The CDR3 has 15 amino acids. V lost 0 bases, J lost 3 bases, and 11 bases lay in between.

This clone has a single count. The chain combines TRBV28 with TRBJ1-5; 8 bases are a match to TRBD1. CDR1 is MDHEN, CDR2 SYDVKM, per germline. V lost 6 bases, J lost 7 bases, and 11 bases stayed unmatched. The CDR3 is made up of 15 amino acids. In DNA, the CDR3 is TGTGCCAGCAGCAGCCGGGACAGGTTTTTACAGCCCCAGCATTTT. As protein: CASSSRDRFLQPQHF.

The gene calls are TRBV10-3 and TRBJ1-5; D is undetermined. In germline, CDR1 is ENHRY, CDR2 SYGVKD. V was clipped by 7 bases and J by 7 bases, with 14 bases between them. CDR3 length equals 13 residues. CDR3 residues: CAITHSPEQPQHF. Here the CDR3 DNA reads TGTGCCATCACTCATTCCCCAGAACAGCCCCAGCATTTT.

Turning to this clone: One end of the junction varies from germline; a read error may be responsible. J is TRBJ1-2 and V is TRBV7-7; 9 bases map to TRBD1. The CDR3 contains 16 residues. Germline-derived CDR1 and CDR2 are SSHAT and FNYEAQ (reference sequence). In DNA form, the CDR3 reads TGTGCTAGCAGCTTGCTAGAGGGACAGGGAAGGGGAGGCTACACCTTC. As protein: CASSLLEGQGRGGYTF.

This clone was observed a few times. This same CDR3 is encoded by further DNA sequences in the sample. V usage is TRBV2 and J usage is TRBJ1-5; no reliable D call. V was clipped by 6 bases and J by 1 base, with 7 bases between them. The CDR3 totals 13 residues. The germline gives CDR1 SNHLY, CDR2 FYNNEI. CDR3 loop: CASSGESNQPQHF. The CDR3 nucleotides read TGTGCCAGCAGCGGAGAAAGCAATCAGCCCCAGCATTTT.

On this clone itself: This specimen includes other DNA sequences encoding the same CDR3. The chain couples TRBV30 to TRBJ1-5, with D unclear. Germline assignment: CDR1 GTSNPN and CDR2 SVGIG (reference sequence). The CDR3 is 13 residues long. The V end was cut by 2 bases, the J end by 5 bases, with 10 bases between. The CDR3 sequence is CAWSPSGYQPQHF. Here the CDR3 DNA reads TGTGCCTGGAGTCCCTCCGGATATCAGCCCCAGCATTTT.

The V and J genes are TRBV7-8 and TRBJ2-1; D is ambiguous. This CDR3 region has 15 residues. The V end lost 1 base, the J end lost 6 bases, and 13 bases lay between the germline ends. The germline CDR1 and CDR2 sequences are SGHVS and FQNEAQ. CDR3 coding DNA: TGTGCCAGCAGCTTAGGCCATGGAGCATTCAATGAGCAGTTCTTC. It specifies CASSLGHGAFNEQFF. The entire variable domain, with the rest obtained from reference TRBV7-8 and TRBJ2-1, is as follows: GAGVSQSPRYKVAKRGQDVALRCDPISGHVSLFWYQQALGQGPEFLTYFQNEAQLDKSGLPSDRFFAERPEGSVSTLKIQRTQQEDSAVYLCASSLGHGAFNEQFFGPGTRLTVL.

The chain uses TRBV5-1 and TRBJ2-7; possible D gene TRBD2, 5 bases. This CDR3 contains 15 residues. With 4 bases removed from V and 7 bases from J, the gap between germline ends came to 21 bases. Germline CDR1 is SGHRS and CDR2 is YFSETQ. CDR3 nucleotide sequence: TGCGCCAGCAGCGTCCTGACTGGCCTTGGGGAGGAGCAGTACTTC. Amino acid sequence: CASSVLTGLGEEQYF.

The rearrangement uses TRBV6-4 and TRBJ2-5; tentative D call: TRBD1 (6 bases). Trimming left V 6 bases short and J 4 bases short, with 12 bases between. Germline V CDR1 and CDR2: MRHNA, SNTAGT. The CDR3 is 13 amino acids. This CDR3 is CASSQARGETQYF. The CDR3 coding sequence is TGTGCCAGCAGCCAGGCCAGGGGAGAGACCCAGTACTTC.

This chain links TRBV2 with TRBJ1-5; D might be TRBD1 (5 bases). Germline CDR1 SNHLY, CDR2 FYNNEI. The CDR3 is made up of 14 amino acids. V lost 5 bases and J lost 6, with 14 bases in between. CDR3 coding DNA: TGTGCCAGCAGTTCGGACACGGAGGGTCAGCCCCAGCATTTT. It is translated as CASSSDTEGQPQHF.

The V gene is TRBV28, the J gene TRBJ2-7; TRBD2 might be the D (5 bases). Germline CDR1 MDHEN, CDR2 SYDVKM. The CDR3 totals 14 residues. Trimming pared 1 base from V and 2 bases from J, leaving 9 bases between. CDR3: CASSLYVGTYEQYF. The DNA for the CDR3 is TGTGCCAGCAGTTTATATGTCGGGACCTACGAGCAGTACTTC.

The genes are TRBV10-3 and TRBJ2-2, with TRBD2 as a possible D gene (5 bases). The CDR3 length is 14 residues. The germline gives CDR1 ENHRY, CDR2 SYGVKD. V lost 6 bases and J 7 bases, leaving 15 bases between the germline ends. This CDR3 reads CAISERISGGELFF. In DNA form, the CDR3 reads TGTGCCATCAGCGAGCGGATCTCTGGCGGGGAGCTGTTTTTT.

CDR3 amino acids: CASSQTALGSPLHF. The CDR3 region has the DNA TGTGCCAGCTCACAAACGGCGTTGGGATCACCCCTCCACTTT. J is TRBJ1-6 and V is TRBV18; D gene uncertain. Germline loops: CDR1 KGHSH, CDR2 LQKENI. This CDR3 is built from 14 residues. Trimming pared 4 bases from V and 10 bases from J, leaving 14 bases between.

The chain combines TRBV14 with TRBJ1-2, with 8 bases lining up with TRBD1. The CDR3 spans 14 residues. The germline V gene has CDR1 SGHDN and CDR2 FVKESK. V was pared by 5 bases and J by 4 bases, with 6 bases of the junction left unmatched. As DNA, the CDR3 is TGTGCCAGCAGCTTGCGGGGACAGGTCTATGGCTACACCTTC. Translating it yields CASSLRGQVYGYTF.

This chain connects TRBV6-6 to TRBJ1-5; D is unclear. The CDR3 has 15 amino acids. Trimming took off 2 bases at V and 10 bases at J, with 18 bases between the two ends. Germline CDR1 is MNHNY and CDR2 is SVGAGI (reference sequence). CDR3: CASSYVHGPNYPQHF. In DNA form, the CDR3 reads TGTGCCAGCAGTTACGTCCATGGGCCCAATTATCCCCAGCATTTT.

V and J are TRBV5-1 and TRBJ2-7, with D maybe TRBD2 (6 bases). CDR1 and CDR2 (germline): SGHRS, YFSETQ. There are 13 residues in the CDR3. The V gene lost 8 bases and the J gene lost 5 bases, with 17 bases spanning the gap. The CDR3 loop is CASTFGASDEQYF. CDR3 nucleotides: TGCGCCAGTACCTTTGGGGCTAGCGACGAGCAGTACTTC.

V usage is TRBV7-2 and J usage is TRBJ1-6; 8 bases align to TRBD1. The CDR3 sequence is 15 residues long. CDR1 and CDR2 from the germline V gene are SGHTA and FQGNSA. The junction had 6 bases not matched to a gene; V was cut back by 3 bases and J by 8 bases. The CDR3 coding sequence is TGTGCCAGCAGCTTGCCCGACAGGGGCGATTCACCCCTCCACTTT. It yields the protein CASSLPDRGDSPLHF.

The rearrangement joins TRBV6-1 to TRBJ1-2, with D perhaps matching TRBD1 (5 bases). This CDR3 comprises 13 residues. Looked up from germline, CDR1 is MNHNS and CDR2 is SASEGT. DNA for the CDR3: TGTGCGGCGGGGGGATGGGCCAACTATGGCTACACCTTC. This gives the protein CAAGGWANYGYTF.

V is TRBV6-1 and J is TRBJ2-7, with 16 nucleotides matching TRBD2. There are 18 residues in the CDR3. The V gene's germline CDR1 is MNHNS and CDR2 SASEGT. V shed 4 bases, J shed 4 bases, and the junction held 10 bases outside the gene matches. The CDR3 protein is CASSVAGTSGRDPYEQYF. The CDR3 DNA is TGTGCCAGCAGTGTCGCCGGGACTAGCGGGAGGGATCCATACGAGCAGTACTTC.